The rows below give T cell receptor beta chains drawn from one sample of a study of OX40 agonist ivuxolimab in advanced cancers. Clones were read by immunoSEQ multiplex PCR, and TCRdb kept only the in-frame ones, dropping some. The table lists some 86,000 clones, about 90% of them singletons, with 8.7% in the top ten. The sequencing used CD4+ or CD8+ T cells sorted from blood, collected in a trial of the OX40 agonist ivuxolimab. Receptors originate from an adult with an advanced solid tumor such as melanoma, head and neck, liver or kidney cancer. The CDR3 runs from the conserved cysteine through the conserved F or W. A D gene is named only where the DNA matches it firmly. For some rows the clone size is stated as once, few or many, or as a class when expanded; others skip it.

CDR3	DNA	J	V	D	size
CASSSPRTSGSSYNEQFF	TGTGCCAGCAGCTCTCCCCGGACTAGCGGCAGCTCCTACAATGAGCAGTTCTTC	TRBJ2-1	TRBV7-6	TRBD2	NA
CASSETGTSGYEQYF	TGTGCCAGCAGCGAAACCGGGACTAGCGGGTACGAGCAGTACTTC	TRBJ2-7	TRBV7-9	TRBD2	NA
CASSLKARGNYEQYF	TGTGCCAGCAGTTTAAAGGCGCGGGGGAACTACGAGCAGTACTTC	TRBJ2-7	TRBV27	TRBD2	NA
CASSSGTGREQYF	TGTGCCAGCAGCTCTGGGACAGGGAGGGAGCAGTACTTC	TRBJ2-5	TRBV11-3	TRBD1	NA
CASSPGTAKNIQYF	TGTGCCAGCAGCCCCGGGACAGCCAAAAACATTCAGTACTTC	TRBJ2-4	TRBV28	NA	NA
CASSLPPTDTQYF	TGTGCCAGCAGCTTACCCCCCACAGATACGCAGTATTTT	TRBJ2-3	TRBV13	NA	few
CSVETSGYEQYF	TGCAGCGTTGAAACTTCAGGGTACGAGCAGTACTTC	TRBJ2-7	TRBV29-1	NA	NA
CAWSGGFSYEQYF	TGTGCCTGGAGTGGCGGTTTCTCCTACGAGCAGTACTTC	TRBJ2-7	TRBV30	NA	NA
CASSVDGVHEQYF	TGTGCCAGCAGCGTAGACGGGGTCCACGAGCAGTACTTC	TRBJ2-7	TRBV9	NA	NA
CASSSGTHYEQYF	TGTGCCAGCAGCTCCGGGACCCACTACGAGCAGTACTTC	TRBJ2-7	TRBV6-5	NA	NA
CASSQGDTGHLHF	TGTGCCAGCAGCCAGGGTGACACAGGGCACCTCCACTTT	TRBJ1-6	TRBV4-2	NA	NA
CASSPGQVNQPQHF	TGTGCCAGCAGTCCGGGACAGGTAAATCAGCCCCAGCATTTT	TRBJ1-5	TRBV6-1	TRBD1	NA
CASSLRGAGTEAFF	TGCGCCAGCAGCTTACGGGGGGCGGGAACTGAAGCTTTCTTT	TRBJ1-1	TRBV5-1	NA	NA
CASSIIPSGRRTDTQYF	TGTGCCAGTAGTATAATACCTAGCGGGAGGAGGACAGATACGCAGTATTTT	TRBJ2-3	TRBV19	TRBD2	NA
CASSLDDRANEKLFF	TGCGCCAGCAGTCTCGACGACAGGGCTAATGAAAAACTGTTTTTT	TRBJ1-4	TRBV5-1	TRBD1	NA
CASSEGLAGADTQYF	TGTGCCAGCAGTGAAGGACTAGCGGGAGCAGATACGCAGTATTTT	TRBJ2-3	TRBV6-1	TRBD2	NA
CASSYLSAKETQYF	TGTGCCAGCAGTTACTTGTCGGCCAAAGAGACCCAGTACTTC	TRBJ2-5	TRBV6-5	NA	NA
CARSKKRWTGSGSLYEQYF	TGTGCCAGAAGCAAAAAGAGGTGGACAGGTTCAGGGTCCCTCTACGAGCAGTACTTC	TRBJ2-7	TRBV7-5	NA	NA
CASSDPFSYEQYF	TGTGCCAGCAGTGACCCATTTTCCTACGAGCAGTACTTC	TRBJ2-7	TRBV25-1	NA	NA
CASSEVRAGGRETQYF	TGTGCCAGCAGTGAAGTTCGAGCGGGGGGGCGGGAGACCCAGTACTTC	TRBJ2-5	TRBV6-1	TRBD2	NA
CASSLRDRDYEQYF	TGTGCCAGCAGCTTAAGGGACAGGGACTACGAGCAGTACTTC	TRBJ2-7	TRBV11-1	TRBD1	NA
CASSLAFEQFF	TGTGCCAGCAGCTTAGCGTTTGAGCAGTTCTTC	TRBJ2-1	TRBV7-9	NA	NA
CSVEDRSGYEQYF	TGCAGCGTTGAAGATAGGTCGGGCTACGAGCAGTACTTC	TRBJ2-7	TRBV29-1	NA	NA
CASNNSPNYGYTF	TGTGCCAGCAATAACAGTCCTAACTATGGCTACACCTTC	TRBJ1-2	TRBV7-9	NA	NA
CASSIKGAVHEQYF	TGTGCCAGTAGTATTAAGGGGGCGGTCCACGAGCAGTACTTC	TRBJ2-7	TRBV19	TRBD1	NA
CASRAGLNQPQHF	TGTGCCAGCAGGGCAGGGCTTAATCAGCCCCAGCATTTT	TRBJ1-5	TRBV6-5	NA	NA
CSVGTSGRLYEQYF	TGCAGCGTGGGGACTAGCGGGAGGTTGTACGAGCAGTACTTC	TRBJ2-7	TRBV29-1	TRBD2	NA
CSVEVTRTSGRFSYEQYF	TGCAGCGTTGAGGTAACTAGGACTAGCGGGAGGTTCTCCTACGAGCAGTACTTC	TRBJ2-7	TRBV29-1	TRBD2	NA
CAITSDRADGYTF	TGTGCCATCACCTCCGACAGGGCTGATGGCTACACCTTC	TRBJ1-2	TRBV10-3	TRBD1	few
CASNGPGYQPQHF	TGTGCCAGCAATGGCCCAGGGTATCAGCCCCAGCATTTT	TRBJ1-5	TRBV2	NA	NA
CASSPDGYSAEPQHF	TGTGCCAGCTCACCAGATGGATATTCGGCGGAGCCCCAGCATTTT	TRBJ1-5	TRBV18	NA	NA
CASSYSGTAASPLHF	TGTGCCAGCAGTTACTCGGGGACCGCGGCTTCACCCCTCCACTTT	TRBJ1-6	TRBV6-6	NA	once
CASSLGHDTTTPYGYTF	TGTGCCAGCAGCTTAGGCCATGACACGACGACCCCTTATGGCTACACCTTC	TRBJ1-2	TRBV13	NA	once
CASSQDHSGKTEAFF	TGCGCCAGCAGCCAAGATCACTCGGGCAAGACTGAAGCTTTCTTT	TRBJ1-1	TRBV4-1	NA	NA
CASSTNDPGADTQYF	TGCGCCAGCAGCACTAACGATCCAGGGGCAGATACGCAGTATTTT	TRBJ2-3	TRBV5-1	NA	NA
CASSLVSGVLEKLFF	TGTGCCAGCAGCTTAGTTAGCGGGGTACTCGAAAAACTGTTTTTT	TRBJ1-4	TRBV7-8	NA	NA
CASSSGTDSNAFF	TGTGCCAGCAGCTCCGGGACAGACTCAAACGCTTTCTTT	TRBJ1-1	TRBV7-3	TRBD1	NA
CASSASDRGEGHYGYTF	TGTGCCAGCAGCGCGTCGGACAGGGGGGAAGGTCACTATGGCTACACCTTC	TRBJ1-2	TRBV5-6	TRBD1	NA
CASSFGSIYEQYF	TGTGCCAGCAGCTTCGGATCGATATACGAGCAGTACTTC	TRBJ2-7	TRBV5-6	NA	NA
CASSFPSTTSTDTQYF	TGCGCCAGCAGCTTCCCTTCGACTACCAGCACAGATACGCAGTATTTT	TRBJ2-3	TRBV5-1	NA	once
CASSLDNFLSYNEQFF	TGTGCCAGCAGCTTAGATAACTTTCTCTCCTACAATGAGCAGTTCTTC	TRBJ2-1	TRBV11-3	NA	NA
CASSRNTGELFF	TGTGCCAGCAGTAGGAACACCGGGGAGCTGTTTTTT	TRBJ2-2	TRBV27	NA	NA
CASRKVNEKLFF	TGTGCCAGCCGTAAGGTTAATGAAAAACTGTTTTTT	TRBJ1-4	TRBV2	NA	few
CASSLGQGAYGYTF	TGTGCCAGCAGCTTGGGACAGGGGGCGTATGGCTACACCTTC	TRBJ1-2	TRBV9	TRBD1	NA
CASTLRVGGNEPQHF	TGTGCCAGCACCCTACGAGTGGGGGGCAATGAGCCCCAGCATTTT	TRBJ1-5	TRBV2	NA	NA
CASSWGLADEQYF	TGTGCCAGCAGCTGGGGACTAGCTGACGAGCAGTACTTC	TRBJ2-7	TRBV7-3	TRBD2	NA
CASSSIIQGNTEAFF	TGTGCCAGCAGTTCAATCATACAGGGGAACACTGAAGCTTTCTTT	TRBJ1-1	TRBV27	NA	NA
CASSLTYEQTQYF	TGTGCCAGCAGCTTAACGTATGAACAGACCCAGTACTTC	TRBJ2-5	TRBV11-3	NA	NA
CASSPDIRMTGTFSYEQYF	TGCGCCAGCAGCCCCGATATAAGAATGACAGGGACGTTTTCCTACGAGCAGTACTTC	TRBJ2-7	TRBV5-1	TRBD1	NA
CASSPAAGGHEQYF	TGTGCCAGCTCACCGGCGGCAGGGGGCCACGAGCAGTACTTC	TRBJ2-7	TRBV18	TRBD1	few
CASSLGGNTEAFF	TGTGCCAGCAGCTTAGGTGGAAACACTGAAGCTTTCTTT	TRBJ1-1	TRBV13	NA	NA
CASSSAQNTGELFF	TGTGCCAGCAGCTCAGCTCAGAACACCGGGGAGCTGTTTTTT	TRBJ2-2	TRBV5-4	NA	NA
CASSLWVGGGAFF	TGTGCCAGCAGCTTGTGGGTAGGGGGCGGAGCTTTCTTT	TRBJ1-1	TRBV7-9	TRBD1	NA
CASEREGYIYEQYF	TGTGCCAGCGAGCGGGAGGGCTATATTTACGAGCAGTACTTC	TRBJ2-7	TRBV6-6	TRBD2	NA